These 30 T cell receptor beta chains were all obtained from the same sample, sequenced in a study of shared clonotypes between healthy human individuals. The repertoire was sequenced with immunoSEQ multiplex PCR; TCRdb's copy has only in-frame clones and lacks some. The repertoire holds around 2,000,000 clones, with 85% to 95% as singletons. The sample taken for sequencing was naive CD4+ T cells sorted from blood. Subset specified: CD45RA+ positively selected. Receptor source: a man between 18 and 35 years old in good health.

About this clone: The sample holds other DNA sequences that translate to the same CDR3. V and J are TRBV15 and TRBJ1-3; the D is unclear. This CDR3 has 15 residues. CDR1 and CDR2 from the germline V gene are LNHNV and YYDKDF (reference sequence). The V gene lost 0 bases and the J gene lost 3 bases, with 9 bases spanning the gap. CDR3 loop: CATSRDRVSGNTIYF. The CDR3 region has the DNA TGTGCCACCAGCAGAGATCGGGTTAGTGGAAACACCATATATTTT. The full variable domain, with the rest looked up from reference TRBV15 and TRBJ1-3, is DAMVIQNPRYQVTQFGKPVTLSCSQTLNHNVMYWYQQKSSQAPKLLFHYYDKDFNNEADTPDNFQSRRPNTSFCFLDIRSPGLGDTAMYLCATSRDRVSGNTIYFGEGSWLTVV.

The DNA for the CDR3 is TGTGCCAGAAGCTTGAACCCCCCAGGGGGGGATACGCAGTATTTT. Its translation: CARSLNPPGGDTQYF. This sequence joins TRBV5-3 and TRBJ2-3; possibly TRBD1 for D (7 bases). TRBV5-3 is an open reading frame whose function is uncertain. V was cut by 1 base and J by 6 bases, with 15 bases left in between. This CDR3 contains 15 residues.

The chain couples TRBV5-1 to TRBJ1-1; 7 bases are a match to TRBD1. V was clipped by 4 bases and J by 1 base; unmatched bases: 4. The CDR3 is 14 residues long. CDR1 and CDR2 (germline): SGHRS, YFSETQ. The CDR3 protein is CASSVQGWNTEAFF. The DNA of the CDR3 is TGCGCCAGCAGCGTACAGGGGTGGAACACTGAAGCTTTCTTT.

The chain is built from TRBV28 and TRBJ1-2, with TRBD1 matching over 11 bases. The length of the CDR3 is 15 residues. The V and J ends lost 7 bases and 2 bases, in that order; junction bases with no gene match: 6. The germline CDR1 and CDR2 sequences are MDHEN and SYDVKM. The CDR3 DNA sequence: TGTGCCAGCACCGCAGGGGACAGGGGGAACTATGGCTACACCTTC. This codes for CASTAGDRGNYGYTF.

The J gene is TRBJ2-3, the V gene TRBV18; tentative D call: TRBD1 (5 bases). The CDR3 is 16 residues long. Germline CDR1 and CDR2: KGHSH and LQKENI. The germline V and J ends were trimmed by 6 bases and 2 bases, with 18 bases remaining between them. The CDR3 DNA is TGTGCCAGCTCTCTGATAGGGGCCCTGACCACAGATACGCAGTATTTT. Protein sequence: CASSLIGALTTDTQYF. Based on the CDR3 plus reference TRBV18 and TRBJ2-3, the full variable domain is NAGVMQNPRHLVRRRGQEARLRCSPMKGHSHVYWYRQLPEEGLKFMVYLQKENIIDESGMPKERFSAEFPKEGPSILRIQQVVRGDSAAYFCASSLIGALTTDTQYFGPGTRLTVL.

The J gene is TRBJ2-3, the V gene TRBV10-1; 9 nucleotides line up with TRBD1. V gave up 2 bases and J gave up 14 bases; unmatched junction bases: 2. CDR1 WNHNN and CDR2 SYGVQD come from the germline V gene (reference sequence). The CDR3 spans 11 residues. The CDR3 spells CASSEGQGWYF. Here the CDR3 DNA reads TGCGCCAGCAGTGAGGGACAGGGGTGGTATTTT.

The chain combines TRBV12-1 with TRBJ2-3; the table's D call TRBD1 went unverified against the DNA. TRBV12-1 is labeled a pseudogene. The CDR3 has 17 amino acids. The CDR3 here is CASSLDRGDVSTDTQYF. The CDR3 DNA reads as TGTGCCAGCAGCTTGGACAGGGGCGACGTTAGCACAGATACGCAGTATTTT.

V is TRBV6-5 and J is TRBJ2-1; no firm D call. Germline V gene sequence: CDR1 MNHEY, CDR2 SVGAGI. CDR3 size: 14 residues. Trimming shortened V by 4 bases and J by 6 bases, and 13 bases separated the two germline ends. The CDR3: CASSSGTAFNEQFF. Written as DNA, the CDR3 is TGTGCCAGCAGTTCTGGTACGGCCTTCAATGAGCAGTTCTTC.

The rearrangement uses TRBV5-4 and TRBJ2-2; no definite D call. This CDR3 is built from 11 residues. Deletions cut 5 bases from V and 7 bases from J, with 6 bases between. Germline V gene data show CDR1 as SGHNT and CDR2 as YYREEE (reference sequence). The CDR3: CASREGGELFF. Here the CDR3 DNA reads TGTGCCAGCAGAGAAGGCGGGGAGCTGTTTTTT. Based on the CDR3 plus reference TRBV5-4 and TRBJ2-2, the full variable domain is ETGVTQSPTHLIKTRGQQVTLRCSSQSGHNTVSWYQQALGQGPQFIFQYYREEENGRGNFPPRFSGLQFPNYSSELNVNALELDDSALYLCASREGGELFFGEGSRLTVL.

For this clone: Other DNA sequences of this sample code for an identical CDR3. The V and J genes are TRBV27 and TRBJ2-7; 10 nucleotides agree with TRBD2. Looked up from germline, CDR1 is MNHEY and CDR2 is SMNVEV (reference sequence). The CDR3 totals 13 residues. The V gene end was trimmed by 8 bases and the J gene end by 4 bases; junction bases not matched to a gene: 5. CDR3 bases: TGTGCCAGCCGGACTAGCGGTATTTACGAGCAGTACTTC. Its translation: CASRTSGIYEQYF.

In regard to this clone: The sample carries other DNA sequences with the same CDR3. The chain employs TRBV15 and TRBJ2-7; 7 nucleotides agree with TRBD1. CDR3 length: 13 residues. After removal of 3 bases from V and 2 bases from J, the junction contained 1 base not matched to a gene. The germline CDR1 and CDR2 sequences are LNHNV and YYDKDF (reference sequence). The CDR3 region is CATSRDRTYEQYF. CDR3 bases: TGTGCCACCAGCAGGGACAGGACCTACGAGCAGTACTTC.

In this sample, this clone turned up many times. This sample also contains other DNA sequences that code for the same CDR3. V and J are TRBV10-3 and TRBJ1-5; D unclear. CDR3 length: 12 amino acids. Germline assignment: CDR1 ENHRY and CDR2 SYGVKD. The V end lost 3 bases, the J end lost 4 bases, and 4 bases lay between the germline ends. The CDR3 protein is CAISDPNQPQHF. Here the CDR3 DNA reads TGTGCCATCAGTGACCCTAATCAGCCCCAGCATTTT.

This chain links TRBV7-2 with TRBJ2-2, with 11 bases identical to TRBD2. V shed 5 bases, J shed 5 bases, and the junction held 10 bases outside the gene matches. Germline V gene lookup returns CDR1 SGHTA and CDR2 FQGNSA. CDR3 size: 17 residues. CDR3 DNA: TGTGCCAGCAGCCCCCGAGCGGGACTAGCGGTAACCGGGGAGCTGTTTTTT. Protein sequence: CASSPRAGLAVTGELFF.

The chain combines TRBV4-1 with TRBJ2-7; no clear D. The V and J ends lost 0 bases and 4 bases respectively, with 7 bases between them. CDR1 MGHRA and CDR2 YSYEKL come from the germline V gene. CDR3 size: 13 residues. The CDR3 bases are TGCGCCAGCAGCCAAGACAGGTTTTACGAGCAGTACTTC. This translates into CASSQDRFYEQYF.

The chain couples TRBV12-5 to TRBJ2-2; TRBD2 aligns across 9 bases. V dropped 3 bases and J dropped 0; count of bases not matched to a gene: 2. The CDR3 has 16 residues. Germline V lookup: CDR1 LGHNT, CDR2 FRNRAP. CDR3 DNA: TGTGCTAGTGGTTTCCGACTAGCGGCGAACACCGGGGAGCTGTTTTTT. Translating it yields CASGFRLAANTGELFF. The entire variable domain, with the rest obtained from reference TRBV12-5 and TRBJ2-2, is as follows: DARVTQTPRHKVTEMGQEVTMRCQPILGHNTVFWYRQTMMQGLELLAYFRNRAPLDDSGMPKDRFSAEMPDATLATLKIQPSEPRDSAVYFCASGFRLAANTGELFFGEGSRLTVL.

V usage is TRBV18 and J usage is TRBJ2-7, with D possibly matching TRBD1 (6 bases). CDR3 size: 15 residues. CDR1 and CDR2 (germline): KGHSH, LQKENI. V was pared by 3 bases and J by 3 bases, with 15 bases between. Written as DNA, the CDR3 is TGTGCCAGCTCACCCATGACAGGTGTGCTCTACGAGCAGTACTTC. This sequence encodes CASSPMTGVLYEQYF.

The rearrangement uses TRBV6-1 and TRBJ1-2; D call uncertain. The germline V gene encodes CDR1 MNHNS and CDR2 SASEGT. The V end lost 2 bases, the J end lost 5 bases, and 6 bases lay between the germline ends. The length of the CDR3 is 12 residues. CDR3 sequence reads: CASSEKEYGYTF. The CDR3 DNA sequence: TGTGCCAGCAGTGAAAAGGAGTATGGCTACACCTTC.

This sequence joins TRBV6-5 and TRBJ1-1, with D maybe TRBD1 (6 bases). Trimming cost V 6 bases and J 4 bases, with 15 bases left between them. Germline V gives CDR1 MNHEY, CDR2 SVGAGI. The CDR3 is 14 amino acids. The CDR3 bases are TGTGCCAGCAGCCTGTACCGGGACACCACTGAAGCTTTCTTT. Its protein is CASSLYRDTTEAFF.

The chain has TRBV5-1 and TRBJ2-7, with 8 bases lining up with TRBD1. J gave up 3 bases and V 1 base, and 6 bases lay outside the gene matches. CDR1 is SGHRS and CDR2 is YFSETQ in the germline V gene. This CDR3 has 15 amino acids. Written as DNA, the CDR3 is TGCGCCAGCAGCTTGTCATCAGGGGGCTACTACGAGCAGTACTTC. This translates into CASSLSSGGYYEQYF.

The chain links TRBV7-2 to TRBJ2-5, with D hard to call. This CDR3 contains 13 residues. Germline loops: CDR1 SGHTA, CDR2 FQGNSA. The ends were cut back, 2 bases at V and 2 bases at J, with 6 bases in the middle. The CDR3 sequence: CASSLSPQETQYF. CDR3 DNA sequence: TGTGCCAGCAGCTTATCTCCTCAAGAGACCCAGTACTTC.

This clone has just one count. This could be a read error, since a much larger clone is one nucleotide away. The chain combines TRBV12-2 with TRBJ1-5; the D segment call TRBD1 is taken from the table without a DNA check. TRBV12-2 is a known pseudogene. The CDR3 is 15 amino acids. The CDR3 loop reads CASRPRDRGNQPQHF. The DNA of the CDR3 is TGTGCAAGTCGCCCCCGGGACAGGGGCAATCAGCCCCAGCATTTT.

This clone was recorded once. The chain has TRBV13 and TRBJ2-7; D may correspond to TRBD1 or TRBD2 (5 bases each). V was clipped by 5 bases and J by 7 bases, with 12 bases between them. Germline V gives CDR1 PRHDT, CDR2 FYEKMQ (reference sequence). The CDR3 spans 12 residues. CDR3 loop: CASSHGAGEQYF. CDR3 in DNA: TGTGCCAGCAGCCACGGGGCCGGAGAGCAGTACTTC.

The V and J genes are TRBV6-5 and TRBJ2-7, with D possibly being TRBD2 (5 bases). With 1 base removed from V and 6 bases from J, the gap between germline ends came to 13 bases. Germline V lookup: CDR1 MNHEY, CDR2 SVGAGI. The CDR3 is 14 amino acids. This CDR3 reads CASSYLGGPTEQYF. For the CDR3, the DNA is TGTGCCAGCAGTTACTTAGGAGGCCCGACCGAGCAGTACTTC.

The chain combines TRBV18 with TRBJ2-2; D is ambiguous. Germline V lookup: CDR1 KGHSH, CDR2 LQKENI. Trimming shortened V by 3 bases and J by 0 bases, and 17 bases separated the two germline ends. This CDR3 spans 18 amino acids. The CDR3 spells CASSPLGSPQPNTGELFF. In DNA form, the CDR3 reads TGTGCCAGCTCACCCCTAGGATCCCCCCAACCGAACACCGGGGAGCTGTTTTTT.

The V gene is TRBV10-3, the J gene TRBJ2-5; D possibly corresponds to TRBD1 (5 bases). In germline, CDR1 is ENHRY, CDR2 SYGVKD. The CDR3 is 13 amino acids. V lost 3 bases and J 0 bases, leaving 5 bases between the germline ends. CDR3 coding DNA: TGTGCCATCAGTGACAGGGACCAAGAGACCCAGTACTTC. The encoded protein is CAISDRDQETQYF.

This chain joins TRBV19 and TRBJ1-5, with D possibly matching TRBD1 (6 bases). Germline V gene data show CDR1 as LNHDA and CDR2 as SQIVND (reference sequence). CDR3 length: 15 residues. V was trimmed by 5 bases and J by 3 bases, leaving 14 bases between them. CDR3 loop: CASSPRGWDNQPQHF. As DNA, the CDR3 is TGTGCCAGTAGTCCTAGGGGGTGGGACAATCAGCCCCAGCATTTT.

The V gene is TRBV6-6, the J gene TRBJ2-5, with 10 bases that match TRBD2. Germline-derived CDR1 and CDR2 are MNHNY and SVGAGI (reference sequence). Losses at the gene ends were 4 bases for V and 5 bases for J; bases not matched to a gene: 10. This CDR3 region has 16 residues. CDR3 coding DNA: TGTGCCAGCAGTTTGGGGAGCGGGAGGGGAATTGAGACCCAGTACTTC. Residues: CASSLGSGRGIETQYF.

This clone was found once. This chain uses TRBV6-1 with TRBJ2-7; D assignment may be TRBD1 or TRBD2 (6 bases each). The germline gives CDR1 MNHNS, CDR2 SASEGT. This CDR3 is 14 amino acids long. V lost 6 bases and J lost 2, with 14 bases in between. The CDR3 sequence: CASRGGGAPYEQYF. The CDR3 nucleotides read TGTGCCAGCAGAGGAGGGGGTGCACCCTACGAGCAGTACTTC.

Notes on this clone: This same CDR3 is encoded by further DNA sequences in the sample. V is TRBV18 and J is TRBJ2-3, with D perhaps TRBD1 (5 bases). CDR1 is KGHSH, CDR2 LQKENI, per germline. This CDR3 contains 12 residues. Deletions cut 6 bases from V and 4 bases from J, with 8 bases between. The CDR3 coding sequence is TGTGCCAGCTCTCCAGGGTCAGATACGCAGTATTTT. Translated: CASSPGSDTQYF.

The DNA for the CDR3 is TGTGCCAGCAGTTTTGGACAGGCAGAGACCCAGTACTTC. This codes for CASSFGQAETQYF. The chain links TRBV11-2 to TRBJ2-5, with 7 bases fitting TRBD1. Germline loops: CDR1 SGHAT, CDR2 FQNNGV. Trimming at V came to 6 bases and at J to 4 bases, leaving 5 bases not matched to a gene. The CDR3 extends over 13 amino acids.